Each of the 8 T cell receptor beta chains below was sequenced from the same sample in a study of blood T cell repertoires in COVID-19. Profiling relied on immunoSEQ multiplex PCR, and the TCRdb table lists in-frame clones only, not all of them. In the table there are about 30,000 clones, 70% to 90% of which are singletons. The source material was peripheral blood. The receptor source for this set is a human donor in a cohort sampled during active COVID-19. The donor label of this sample is uncertain.

The chain carries TRBV2 and TRBJ2-2; 7 nucleotides match TRBD1. Germline assignment: CDR1 SNHLY and CDR2 FYNNEI. CDR3 length: 13 amino acids. V lost 6 bases and J lost 5; bases outside the gene matches: 3. CDR3 amino acids: CASRDRVTGELFF. In nucleotides, the CDR3 is TGTGCCAGCAGAGACAGGGTTACCGGGGAGCTGTTTTTT.

The gene calls are TRBV7-9 and TRBJ2-3; D ambiguous. The germline V gene has CDR1 SEHNR and CDR2 FQNEAQ (reference sequence). Trimming shortened V by 5 bases and J by 7 bases, and 10 bases separated the two germline ends. The CDR3 is made up of 12 amino acids. CDR3 nucleotide sequence: TGTGCCAGCAGCCCACCCCCTAATACGCAGTATTTT. This sequence encodes CASSPPPNTQYF.

This clone was seen just once. The chain joins TRBV2 to TRBJ1-2; no reliable D call. Germline V gives CDR1 SNHLY, CDR2 FYNNEI. CDR3 length: 15 residues. The V gene lost 2 bases and the J gene lost 0 bases, with 10 bases spanning the gap. The CDR3 nucleotides read TGTGCCAGCAGTGAATGGGCGGGAGCTAACTATGGCTACACCTTC. Translation gives CASSEWAGANYGYTF.

The V and J genes are TRBV5-1 and TRBJ2-7; no firm D call. CDR1 is SGHRS, CDR2 YFSETQ, per germline. V was pared by 2 bases and J by 2 bases, with 11 bases between. The CDR3 is made up of 14 amino acids. The CDR3 reads CASSLRASAYEQYF. The CDR3 nucleotides are TGCGCCAGCAGCTTACGAGCGAGTGCCTACGAGCAGTACTTC.

This rearrangement joins TRBV3-1 (or the pseudogene TRBV3-2) to TRBJ2-2; 14 bases are shared with TRBD2. Per the germline V gene, CDR1 is LGHDT and CDR2 is YNNKEL (reference sequence). With V trimmed by 3 bases and J by 1 base, 7 bases remained unmatched. The CDR3 runs 19 residues. The CDR3 DNA follows: TGTGCCAGCAGCCAGGGAGGACTAGCGGGAGGAAAGAACACCGGGGAGCTGTTTTTT. Its translation is CASSQGGLAGGKNTGELFF.

The chain carries TRBV5-1 and TRBJ1-4, with a weak D call TRBD1 (5 bases). Trimming took 4 bases from V and 7 from J, leaving 11 bases between them. There are 13 residues in the CDR3. Germline V gives CDR1 SGHRS, CDR2 YFSETQ. Here the CDR3 DNA reads TGCGCCAGCAGCCCGCAGGGTTCTGAAAAACTGTTTTTT. It codes for CASSPQGSEKLFF.

V gene TRBV2 combines with J gene TRBJ2-7; D gene uncertain. V was clipped by 1 base and J by 3 bases, with 13 bases between them. Germline V lookup: CDR1 SNHLY, CDR2 FYNNEI. The CDR3 length is 15 residues. In DNA form, the CDR3 reads TGTGCCAGCAGTGAAGGTCTCCTAGGCGTCTACGAGCAGTACTTC. Encoded protein: CASSEGLLGVYEQYF.

The rearrangement links TRBV5-4 to TRBJ2-2; 7 bases align to TRBD1. From germline, CDR1 is SGHNT and CDR2 YYREEE (reference sequence). After removal of 4 bases from V and 8 bases from J, the junction contained 14 bases not matched to a gene. The CDR3 totals 16 residues. This chain's CDR3 is CASSLSGTDFTGELFF. The CDR3 DNA follows: TGTGCCAGCAGCCTATCCGGGACAGATTTTACTGGGGAGCTGTTTTTT.